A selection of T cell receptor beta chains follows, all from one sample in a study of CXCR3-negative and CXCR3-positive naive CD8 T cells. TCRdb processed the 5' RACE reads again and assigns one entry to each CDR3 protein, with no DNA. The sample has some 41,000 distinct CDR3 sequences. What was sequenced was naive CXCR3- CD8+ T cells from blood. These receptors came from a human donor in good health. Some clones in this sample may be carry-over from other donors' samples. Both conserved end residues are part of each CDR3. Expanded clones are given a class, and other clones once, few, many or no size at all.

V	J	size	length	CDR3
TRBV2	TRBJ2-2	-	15	CASSGTATNTGELFF
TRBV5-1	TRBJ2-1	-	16	CASSAALAGGLDEQFF
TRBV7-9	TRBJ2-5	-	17	CASSLSSAGRLVSTQYF
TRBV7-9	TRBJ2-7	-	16	CASSASTGTSSYEQYF
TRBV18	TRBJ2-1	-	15	CASSPFGGLGDEQFF
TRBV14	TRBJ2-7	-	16	CASSHSRGAGAYEQYF
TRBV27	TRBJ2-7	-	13	CASSWAGVYEQYF
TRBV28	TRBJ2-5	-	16	CASTTSVREGRETQYF
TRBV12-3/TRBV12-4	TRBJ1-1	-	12	CASSLLGTEAFF
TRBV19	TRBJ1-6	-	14	CASSAGQTDSPLHF
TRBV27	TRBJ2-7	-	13	CASRDRVYNEQYF
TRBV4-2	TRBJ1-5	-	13	CASSQVLNQPQHF
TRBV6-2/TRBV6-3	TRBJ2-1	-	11	CASSYGLSQFF
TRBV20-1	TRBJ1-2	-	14	CSAKLAGGYYGYTF
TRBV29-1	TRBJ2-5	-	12	CSVPRTEETQYF
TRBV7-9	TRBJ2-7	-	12	CASSGQGAEQYF
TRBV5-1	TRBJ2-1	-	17	CASSSYPAGGSDNEQFF
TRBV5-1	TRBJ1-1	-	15	CASSARQGTNTEAFF
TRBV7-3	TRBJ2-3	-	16	CASSPSSAGGLDTQYF
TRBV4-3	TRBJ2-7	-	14	CASSQGRGLDEQYF
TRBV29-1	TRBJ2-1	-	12	CGVEAGRNEQFF
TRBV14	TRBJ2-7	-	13	CASSQTVGDEQYF
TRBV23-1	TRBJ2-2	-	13	CASSHRGSGELFF
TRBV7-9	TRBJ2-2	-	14	CASSFPTTAGELFF
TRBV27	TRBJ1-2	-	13	CASKQGLRYGYTF
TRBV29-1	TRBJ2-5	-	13	CSVEEAGDETQYF
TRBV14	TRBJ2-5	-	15	CASSQPSTSVETQYF
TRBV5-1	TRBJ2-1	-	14	CASSDRDRYNEQFF
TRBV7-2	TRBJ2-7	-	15	CASSLHPGIAYEQYF
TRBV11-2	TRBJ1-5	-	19	CASSLGGGGEVPSNQPQHF
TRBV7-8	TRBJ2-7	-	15	CASSLASSGGDEQYF
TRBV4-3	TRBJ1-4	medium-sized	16	CASSQGRALSNEKLFF
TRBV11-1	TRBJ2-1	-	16	CASSLLGVVSYNEQFF
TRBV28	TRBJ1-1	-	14	CASSLTGTGAEAFF
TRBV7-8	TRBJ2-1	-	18	CASSLALRGGSSYNEQFF
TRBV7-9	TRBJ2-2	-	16	CASSLVPVLSTGELFF
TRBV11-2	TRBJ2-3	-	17	CASSLDRVGGPTDTQYF
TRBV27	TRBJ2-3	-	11	CASSLADTQYF
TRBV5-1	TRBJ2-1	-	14	CASSLGQGAYEQFF
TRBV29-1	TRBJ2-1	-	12	CSVRTGYNEQFF
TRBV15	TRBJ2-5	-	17	CATSRDVNLYRGETQYF
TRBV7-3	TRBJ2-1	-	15	CASSYLAGGYNEQFF
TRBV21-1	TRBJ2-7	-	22	CASSRTSLREREEGAGSYEQYF
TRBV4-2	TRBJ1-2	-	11	CASSTNYGYTF
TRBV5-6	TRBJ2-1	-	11	CASSLDGEQFF
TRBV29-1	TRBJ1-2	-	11	CSVELDYGYTF
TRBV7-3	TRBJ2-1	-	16	CASSLSVSGVFNEQFF
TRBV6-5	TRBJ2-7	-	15	CASSIYSGGAREQYF
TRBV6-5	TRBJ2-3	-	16	CASSQRTSLSTDTQYF
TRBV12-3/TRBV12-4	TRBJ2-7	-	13	CASSLPSGDEQYF
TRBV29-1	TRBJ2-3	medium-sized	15	CSVQGPGVETDTQYF